These T cell receptor beta chains were read from a single sample in a study of beta chain features in type 1 diabetes. Profiled with immunoSEQ multiplex PCR; TCRdb holds only in-frame clones, not every one. Among fewer than 300,000 clones listed, around 9.9% were seen once. Sequencing input: naive CD4+ T cells from blood. The receptors were sampled from a man aged 30-40 years with type 1 diabetes. Each CDR3 is given with its conserved first and last residue. A D gene is named only where the DNA matches it firmly. Not all rows give a size; the values are once, few, many and, for expanded clones, a class.

-,TRBV7-9,TRBD1,TRBJ1-1,CASSRDRVRNTEAFF,TGTGCCAGCAGCCGTGACAGGGTGAGGAACACTGAAGCTTTCTTT
-,TRBV19,-,TRBJ2-7,CASSIYSGHTYEQYF,TGTGCCAGTAGTATATATTCGGGACATACCTACGAGCAGTACTTC
-,TRBV7-8,-,TRBJ2-7,CASSLELSVGPNRQYF,TGTGCCAGCAGCTTAGAGTTATCGGTAGGCCCTAACAGGCAGTACTTC
few,TRBV6-6,-,TRBJ1-5,CASSAQGYSNQPQHF,TGTGCCAGCAGTGCCCAGGGATATAGCAATCAGCCCCAGCATTTT
-,TRBV15,TRBD1,TRBJ2-1,CATSRDLGQGFNEQFF,TGTGCCACCAGCAGAGATCTTGGACAGGGGTTTAATGAGCAGTTCTTC
few,TRBV4-3,-,TRBJ2-6,CASSQVTVFVSGANVLTF,TGCGCCAGCAGCCAAGTAACAGTCTTCGTCTCTGGGGCCAACGTCCTGACTTTC
-,TRBV7-3,-,TRBJ2-2,CASGGANTGELFF,TGTGCCAGCGGCGGGGCTAACACCGGGGAGCTGTTTTTT
-,TRBV2,TRBD2,TRBJ2-1,CASTPGTSGDEQFF,TGTGCCAGCACCCCCGGGACTAGCGGGGATGAGCAGTTCTTC
few,TRBV5-1,TRBD2,TRBJ2-3,CASSLITSGGTQYF,TGCGCCAGCAGCTTGATTACTAGCGGGGGTACGCAGTATTTT
few,TRBV9,TRBD1,TRBJ1-2,CASSRDSPGYGYTF,TGTGCCAGCAGCCGGGACAGCCCTGGCTATGGCTACACCTTC
-,TRBV5-4,TRBD1,TRBJ1-1,CASSPGQAVLNTEAFF,TGTGCCAGCAGCCCCGGACAGGCGGTATTGAACACTGAAGCTTTCTTT
-,TRBV4-1,TRBD1,TRBJ2-1,CASSQPLQGSLNEQFF,TGCGCCAGCAGCCAACCCCTACAGGGGAGCCTCAATGAGCAGTTCTTC
-,TRBV4-1,-,TRBJ1-6,CASSPRERENNSPLHF,TGCGCCAGCAGCCCCCGTGAGCGGGAGAATAATTCACCCCTCCACTTT
-,TRBV19,TRBD1,TRBJ2-1,CASSLRDRVGGEQFF,TGTGCCAGTAGTCTCCGGGACAGGGTCGGTGGTGAGCAGTTCTTC
few,TRBV5-4,TRBD1,TRBJ2-1,CASSPGQGIGQFF,TGTGCCAGCAGCCCGGGACAGGGGATCGGGCAGTTCTTC